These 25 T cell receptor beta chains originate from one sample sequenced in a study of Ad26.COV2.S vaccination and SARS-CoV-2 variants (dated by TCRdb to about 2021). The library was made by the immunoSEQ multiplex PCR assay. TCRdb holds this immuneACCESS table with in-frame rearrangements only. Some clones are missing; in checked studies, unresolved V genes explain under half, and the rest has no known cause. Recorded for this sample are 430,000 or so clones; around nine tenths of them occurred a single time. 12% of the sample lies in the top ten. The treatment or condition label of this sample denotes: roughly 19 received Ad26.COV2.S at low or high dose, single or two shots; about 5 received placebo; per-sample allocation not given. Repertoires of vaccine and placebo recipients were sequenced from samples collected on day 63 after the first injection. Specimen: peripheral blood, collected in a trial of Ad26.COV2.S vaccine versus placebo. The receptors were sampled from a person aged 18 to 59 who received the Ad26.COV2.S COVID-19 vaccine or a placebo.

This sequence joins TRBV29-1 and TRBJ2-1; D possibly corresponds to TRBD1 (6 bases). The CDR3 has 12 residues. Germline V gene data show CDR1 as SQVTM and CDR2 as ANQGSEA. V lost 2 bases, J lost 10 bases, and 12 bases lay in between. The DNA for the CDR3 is TGCAGCGTTGAAAGGGGGTGGAACGAGCAGTTCTTC. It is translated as CSVERGWNEQFF.

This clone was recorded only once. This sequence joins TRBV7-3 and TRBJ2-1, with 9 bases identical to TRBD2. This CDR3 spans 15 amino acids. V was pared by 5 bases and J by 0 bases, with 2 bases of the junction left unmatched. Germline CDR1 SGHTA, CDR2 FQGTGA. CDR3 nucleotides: TGTGCCAGCAGCCTAGCGGGATTCTCCTACAATGAGCAGTTCTTC. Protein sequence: CASSLAGFSYNEQFF.

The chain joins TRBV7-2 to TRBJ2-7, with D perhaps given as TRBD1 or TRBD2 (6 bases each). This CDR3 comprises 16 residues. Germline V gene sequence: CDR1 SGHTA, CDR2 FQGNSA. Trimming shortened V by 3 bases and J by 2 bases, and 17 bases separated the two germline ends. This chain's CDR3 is CASSFGGGRIPYEQYF. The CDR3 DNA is TGTGCCAGCAGCTTTGGAGGGGGGCGAATCCCCTACGAGCAGTACTTC.

CDR3 amino acids: CASSPRLAGAANEQFF. In nucleotides, the CDR3 is TGTGCCAGCTCACCGAGACTAGCGGGAGCGGCCAATGAGCAGTTCTTC. This chain uses TRBV18 with TRBJ2-1; 12 bases match TRBD2. V gave up 3 bases and J gave up 6 bases; unmatched junction bases: 6. CDR3 size: 16 residues. The germline gives CDR1 KGHSH, CDR2 LQKENI.

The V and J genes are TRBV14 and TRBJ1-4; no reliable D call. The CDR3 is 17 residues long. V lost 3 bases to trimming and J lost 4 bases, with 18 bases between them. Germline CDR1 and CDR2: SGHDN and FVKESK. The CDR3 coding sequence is TGTGCCAGCAGCCAGGAACCAGCCGGGTCCCATAATGAAAAACTGTTTTTT. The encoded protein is CASSQEPAGSHNEKLFF.

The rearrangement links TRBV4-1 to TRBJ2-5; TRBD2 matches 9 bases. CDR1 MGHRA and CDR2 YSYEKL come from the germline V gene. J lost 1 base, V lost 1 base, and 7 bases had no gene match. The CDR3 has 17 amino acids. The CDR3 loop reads CASSQAPGLARQETQYF. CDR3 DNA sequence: TGCGCCAGCAGCCAAGCCCCCGGACTAGCGCGCCAAGAGACCCAGTACTTC.

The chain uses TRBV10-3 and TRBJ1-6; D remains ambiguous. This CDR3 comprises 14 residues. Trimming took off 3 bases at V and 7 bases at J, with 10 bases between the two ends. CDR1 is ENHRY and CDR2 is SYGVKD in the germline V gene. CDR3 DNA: TGTGCCATCAGTGATGTAAACTTCAATTCACCCCTCCACTTT. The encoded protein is CAISDVNFNSPLHF.

CDR3 loop: CAWSISGEKLFF. Written as DNA, the CDR3 is TGTGCCTGGTCAATCAGTGGAGAAAAACTGTTTTTT. This chain joins TRBV30 and TRBJ1-4, with no clear D. Germline-derived CDR1 and CDR2 are GTSNPN and SVGIG (reference sequence). CDR3 length: 12 residues. The V gene lost 5 bases and the J gene lost 8 bases, with 12 bases spanning the gap.

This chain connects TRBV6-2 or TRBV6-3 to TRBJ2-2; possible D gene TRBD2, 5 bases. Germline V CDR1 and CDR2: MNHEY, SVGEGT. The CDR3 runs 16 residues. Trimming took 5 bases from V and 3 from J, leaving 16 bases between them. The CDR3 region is CASSKTLADDTGELFF. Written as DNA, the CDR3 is TGTGCCAGCAGTAAGACCCTAGCCGACGACACCGGGGAGCTGTTTTTT.

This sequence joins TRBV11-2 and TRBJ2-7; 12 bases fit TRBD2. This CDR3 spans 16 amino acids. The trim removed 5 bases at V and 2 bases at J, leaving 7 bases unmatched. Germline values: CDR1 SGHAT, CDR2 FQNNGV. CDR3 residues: CASSTFPSGRAYEQYF. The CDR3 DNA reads TGTGCCAGCAGCACCTTCCCTAGCGGGAGGGCCTACGAGCAGTACTTC. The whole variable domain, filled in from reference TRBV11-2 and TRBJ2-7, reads EAGVAQSPRYKIIEKRQSVAFWCNPISGHATLYWYQQILGQGPKLLIQFQNNGVVDDSQLPKDRFSAERLKGVDSTLKIQPAKLEDSAVYLCASSTFPSGRAYEQYFGPGTRLTVT.

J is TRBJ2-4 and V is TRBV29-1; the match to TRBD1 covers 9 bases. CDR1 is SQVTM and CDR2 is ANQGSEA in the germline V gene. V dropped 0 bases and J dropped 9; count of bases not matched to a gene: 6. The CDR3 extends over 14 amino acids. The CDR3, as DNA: TGCAGCGTTGAAGAATATACAGGGGGCGCCATTCAGTACTTC. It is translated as CSVEEYTGGAIQYF.

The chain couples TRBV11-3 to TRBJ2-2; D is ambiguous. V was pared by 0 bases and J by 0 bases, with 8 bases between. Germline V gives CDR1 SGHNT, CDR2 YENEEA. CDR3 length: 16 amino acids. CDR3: CASSLDRSANTGELFF. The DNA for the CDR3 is TGTGCCAGCAGCTTAGACAGGTCCGCGAACACCGGGGAGCTGTTTTTT.

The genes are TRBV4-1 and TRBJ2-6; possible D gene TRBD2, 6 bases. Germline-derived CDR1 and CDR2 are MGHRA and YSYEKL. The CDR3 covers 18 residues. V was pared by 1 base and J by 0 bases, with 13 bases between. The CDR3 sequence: CASSQAAGIYSGANVLTF. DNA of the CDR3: TGCGCCAGCAGCCAAGCTGCGGGGATTTACTCTGGGGCCAACGTCCTGACTTTC.

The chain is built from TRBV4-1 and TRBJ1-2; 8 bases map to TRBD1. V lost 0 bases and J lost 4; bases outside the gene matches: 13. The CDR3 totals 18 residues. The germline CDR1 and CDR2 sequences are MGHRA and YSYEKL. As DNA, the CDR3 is TGCGCCAGCAGCCAAGATTCGTCGGGGGACAGGAGCTCCTATGGCTACACCTTC. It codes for CASSQDSSGDRSSYGYTF.

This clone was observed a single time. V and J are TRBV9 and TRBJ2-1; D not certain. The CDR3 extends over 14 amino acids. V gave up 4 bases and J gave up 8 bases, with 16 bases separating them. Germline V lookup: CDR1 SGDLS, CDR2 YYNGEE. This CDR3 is CASSTDVPVDEQFF. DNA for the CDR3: TGTGCCAGCAGCACAGACGTGCCCGTAGATGAGCAGTTCTTC.

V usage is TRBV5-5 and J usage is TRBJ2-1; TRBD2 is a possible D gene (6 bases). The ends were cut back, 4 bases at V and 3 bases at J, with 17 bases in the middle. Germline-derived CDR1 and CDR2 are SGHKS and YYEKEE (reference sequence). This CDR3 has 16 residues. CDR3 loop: CASSPGWGVFYNEQFF. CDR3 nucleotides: TGTGCCAGCAGCCCGGGGTGGGGGGTCTTCTACAATGAGCAGTTCTTC.

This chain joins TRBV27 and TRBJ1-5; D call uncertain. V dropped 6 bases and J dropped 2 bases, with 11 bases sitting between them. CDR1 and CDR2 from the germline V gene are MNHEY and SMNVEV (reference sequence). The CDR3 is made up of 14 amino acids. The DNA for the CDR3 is TGTGCCAGCAGGGTAGGCGGAGGCAATCAGCCCCAGCATTTT. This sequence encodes CASRVGGGNQPQHF.

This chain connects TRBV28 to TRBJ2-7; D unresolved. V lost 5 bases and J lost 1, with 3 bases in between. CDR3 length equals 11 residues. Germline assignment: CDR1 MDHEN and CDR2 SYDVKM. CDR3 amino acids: CASSASYEQYF. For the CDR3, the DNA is TGTGCCAGCAGTGCATCCTACGAGCAGTACTTC.

CDR3: CASSYSTSQETQYF. As DNA, the CDR3 is TGTGCCAGCAGTTACTCAACTAGCCAAGAGACCCAGTACTTC. The chain recombines TRBV6-2 or TRBV6-3 with TRBJ2-5; the D gene is possibly TRBD2 (5 bases). CDR3 size: 14 residues. The V gene lost 0 bases and the J gene lost 1 base, with 6 bases spanning the gap. The germline gives CDR1 MNHEY, CDR2 SVGEGT.

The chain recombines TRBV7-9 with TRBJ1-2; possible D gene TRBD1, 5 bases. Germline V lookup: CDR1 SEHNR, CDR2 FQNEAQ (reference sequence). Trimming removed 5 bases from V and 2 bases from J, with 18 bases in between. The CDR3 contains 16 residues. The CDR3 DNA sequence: TGTGCCAGCAGCCCTCGGGACTGGACAACGAACTATGGCTACACCTTC. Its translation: CASSPRDWTTNYGYTF. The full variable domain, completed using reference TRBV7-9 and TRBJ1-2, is DTGVSQNPRHKITKRGQNVTFRCDPISEHNRLYWYRQTLGQGPEFLTYFQNEAQLEKSRLLSDRFSAERPKGSFSTLEIQRTEQGDSAMYLCASSPRDWTTNYGYTFGSGTRLTVV.

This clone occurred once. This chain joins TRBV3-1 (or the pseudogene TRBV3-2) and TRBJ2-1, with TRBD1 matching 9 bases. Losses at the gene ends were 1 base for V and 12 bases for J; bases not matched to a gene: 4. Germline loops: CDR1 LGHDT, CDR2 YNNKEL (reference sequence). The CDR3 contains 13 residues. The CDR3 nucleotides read TGTGCCAGCAGCCAAGGGGGGGGACAGGGGCAGTTCTTC. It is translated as CASSQGGGQGQFF.

The CDR3 bases are TGTGCCAGCAGCACTCCGGGTAGGGCCAGCACCGGGGAGCTGTTTTTT. Translating it yields CASSTPGRASTGELFF. V gene TRBV7-6 combines with J gene TRBJ2-2, with no clear D. Germline CDR1 and CDR2: SGHVS and FNYEAQ. V dropped 5 bases and J dropped 4 bases, with 17 bases sitting between them. The CDR3 has 16 residues.

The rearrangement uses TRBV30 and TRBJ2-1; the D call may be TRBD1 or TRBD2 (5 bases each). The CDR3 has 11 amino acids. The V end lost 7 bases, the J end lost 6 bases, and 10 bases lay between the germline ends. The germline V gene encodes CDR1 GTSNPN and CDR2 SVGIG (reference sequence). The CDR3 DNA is TGTGCCTCTCGGGGCGGCAATGAGCAGTTCTTC. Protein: CASRGGNEQFF. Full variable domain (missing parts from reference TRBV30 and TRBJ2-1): SQTIHQWPATLVQPVGSPLSLECTVEGTSNPNLYWYRQAAGRGLQLLFYSVGIGQISSEVPQNLSASRPQDRQFILSSKKLLLSDSGFYLCASRGGNEQFFGPGTRLTVL.

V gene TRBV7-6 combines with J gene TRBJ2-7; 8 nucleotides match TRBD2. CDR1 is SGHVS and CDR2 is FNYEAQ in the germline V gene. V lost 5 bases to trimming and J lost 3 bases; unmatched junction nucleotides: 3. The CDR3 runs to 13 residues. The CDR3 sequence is CASSRGLGYEQYF. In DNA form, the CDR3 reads TGTGCCAGCAGCCGGGGACTAGGCTACGAGCAGTACTTC.

The CDR3 loop reads CSASGTSGRWETQYF. The CDR3 nucleotides read TGCAGTGCTAGTGGGACTAGCGGGAGGTGGGAGACCCAGTACTTC. The chain employs TRBV20-1 and TRBJ2-5; 15 bases line up with TRBD2. Germline V gene data show CDR1 as DFQATT and CDR2 as SNEGSKA (reference sequence). V shed 3 bases, J shed 5 bases, and the junction held 4 bases outside the gene matches. The CDR3 runs to 15 residues.